This T cell receptor (beta chain) was obtained from a study of blood T cell repertoires in COVID-19. Overall study context: Acute-phase and convalescent COVID-19 samples originated in the United States, Italy and Spain. PBMCs, B-cell-depleted T cells, or T cells provided the cDNA or gDNA that made up the material.

CDR3 length: 15 amino acids. Between the trimmed V and J ends, which lost 7 bases and 0 bases, there was a span of 13 bases. In germline, CDR1 is MNHEY, CDR2 SVGAGI. In the original workflow: Reference gene primer amplification gave nucleated cell count estimates. The data were produced by immunoSEQ multiplex PCR, yet TCRdb's version contains in-frame clones alone and is incomplete. The V and J calls and the clone size are those of that table, but D and trimming were determined from the DNA. Here the sample spans 200,000 or so clones, roughly four fifths being singletons. The sample taken for sequencing was peripheral blood. The receptor's source is a human donor with acute or convalescent COVID-19. The donor label of this sample is uncertain. The J gene is TRBJ1-5, the V gene TRBV6-5; the D is unclear. DNA of the CDR3: TGTGCCAGCAAATTACCCGCCTATAGCAATCAGCCCCAGCATTTT. This gives the protein CASKLPAYSNQPQHF.